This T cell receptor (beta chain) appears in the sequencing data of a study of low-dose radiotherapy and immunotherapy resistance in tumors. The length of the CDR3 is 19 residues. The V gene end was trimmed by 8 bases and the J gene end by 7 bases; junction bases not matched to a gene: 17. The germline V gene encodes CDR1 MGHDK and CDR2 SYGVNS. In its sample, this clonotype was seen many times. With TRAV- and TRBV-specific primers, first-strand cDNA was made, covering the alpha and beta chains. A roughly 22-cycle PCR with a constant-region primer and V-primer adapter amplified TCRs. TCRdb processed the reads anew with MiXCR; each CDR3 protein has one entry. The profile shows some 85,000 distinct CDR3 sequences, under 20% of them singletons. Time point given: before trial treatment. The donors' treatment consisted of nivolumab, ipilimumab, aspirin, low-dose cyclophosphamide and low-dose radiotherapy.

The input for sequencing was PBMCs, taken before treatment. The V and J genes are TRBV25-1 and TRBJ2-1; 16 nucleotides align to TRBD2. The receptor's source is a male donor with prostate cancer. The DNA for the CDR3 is TGTGCCAGCTCGCCCCCGCCCGGGACTAGCGGGGGGGTTGTGAATGAGCAGTTCTTC. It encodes CASSPPPGTSGGVVNEQFF. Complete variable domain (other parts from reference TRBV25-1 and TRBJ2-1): EADIYQTPRYLVIGTGKKITLECSQTMGHDKMYWYQQDPGMELHLIHYSYGVNSTEKGDLSSESTVSRIRTEHFPLTLESARPSHTSQYLCASSPPPGTSGGVVNEQFFGPGTRLTVL.